A single sample gave rise to the 21 T cell receptor beta chains below, sequenced in a study of CD8+ T cells in alopecia areata. A panel of CD4, CD8alpha, NKG2D, NKG2ACE and other markers served to sort pooled cutaneous lymph node cells. TCR sequencing used cDNA made by reverse transcription of extracted RNA. Sequenced by immunoSEQ multiplex PCR; TCRdb stores in-frame clones only, minus some. The sample holds 200,000 to 300,000 clones, and no clone turns up only once. Sequenced input: CD4+ T cells sorted from a lymph node. Receptors were obtained from a C3H/HeJ mouse with alopecia areata. The MHC haplotype recorded for the strain is H2-k.

Comment on this clone: Gene names refer to mouse genes. The CDR3 DNA, read in part, is TGCACCTGCAGTGCAGATCTGAACAGGGTCTAT. Protein product: CTCSADLNRVY. In full, the CDR3 is CTCSADLNRVYEQYF. The chain is built from TRBV1 and TRBJ2-7, with D possibly TRBD1 on 6 matching bases. The CDR3 end is not reached by the read, which stops 4 residues before it; the germline J gene fills it in. CDR1 and CDR2 (germline): NSQYPW, LRSPGD (reference sequence). V lost 0 bases and J 3 bases, leaving 12 bases between the germline ends. The CDR3 is made up of 15 amino acids.

This clone has more than one count but fewer than ten. The genes and germline here are from mouse. The CDR3 end lies 4 residues beyond the end of the read and is filled in from the germline J gene. This rearrangement joins TRBV13-1 to TRBJ2-1, with TRBD2 matching over 11 bases. The CDR3 contains 15 residues. V gave up 5 bases and J gave up 4 bases; unmatched junction bases: 5. Per the germline V gene, CDR1 is NSHNY and CDR2 is SYGAGN. CDR3 protein: CASRSGTGGYAEQFF. The DNA read from the CDR3 is TGTGCCAGCAGGTCCGGGACTGGGGGTTATGCT.

As to this clone: Mouse germline and gene names are used. The CDR3 extends 4 residues past the end of the read, so its final part is completed from the germline J gene. The same CDR3 arises from other DNA sequences in this sample as well. This sequence joins TRBV13-1 and TRBJ2-2, with 7 bases lining up with TRBD1. This CDR3 region has 15 residues. The J segment lost 1 base and the V segment lost 3 bases, leaving 3 bases of the junction unmatched. Germline V gene lookup returns CDR1 NSHNY and CDR2 SYGAGN. The covered CDR3 bases are TGTGCCAGCAGTGGAGGGACAGAAAACACCGGG. It codes for CASSGGTENTG. The complete CDR3 sequence is CASSGGTENTGQLYF.

This clone was seen only a few times. Gene names are the mouse ones. The sequenced fragment ends 4 residues before the CDR3 boundary, so the rest is inferred from the germline J gene. Within the sample, other DNA sequences also encode this same CDR3. The V gene is TRBV17, the J gene TRBJ2-7; 10 bases align to TRBD2. Germline V gives CDR1 MNHDT, CDR2 YYDKIL. CDR3 length: 14 amino acids. The CDR3 here is CASSPRDWGYEQYF. The CDR3 bases that were read are TGTGCTAGCAGTCCTCGGGACTGGGGATAT.

This clone was seen more than once but under ten times. The gene names here belong to mouse. The read falls 4 residues short of the CDR3 end, and the missing part is taken from the germline J gene. The chain carries TRBV5 and TRBJ2-5; TRBD1 matches 8 bases. Germline V gene data show CDR1 as LGHNA and CDR2 as YNLKQL (reference sequence). The CDR3 sequence is 16 residues long. V lost 2 bases to trimming and J lost 0 bases; unmatched junction nucleotides: 4. The CDR3 here is CASSQNQGANQDTQYF. Partial CDR3 DNA: TGTGCCAGCAGCCAAAATCAGGGGGCTAACCAAGAC.

Concerning this clone itself: Genes here carry mouse names. The read terminates 4 residues ahead of where the CDR3 ends, so the germline J gene completes it. V is TRBV31 and J is TRBJ2-2, with D perhaps matching TRBD2 (6 bases). The length of the CDR3 is 15 residues. Germline V CDR1 and CDR2: GKSSPN, SITVG. Trimming cost V 1 base and J 0 bases, with 9 bases left between them. The DNA read from the CDR3 is TGTGCCTGGAGTCACCTGGGGACAAACACCGGG. Translated, it gives CAWSHLGTNTG. The CDR3 in its entirety is CAWSHLGTNTGQLYF.

For this clone: Genes and germline come from the mouse. The read finishes 4 residues shy of the CDR3 end, and the germline J gene is used to complete it. V and J are TRBV14 and TRBJ2-1, with TRBD2 matching over 14 bases. The CDR3 extends over 16 amino acids. The trim removed 5 bases at V and 3 bases at J, leaving 4 bases unmatched. Germline V gives CDR1 SGHDT, CDR2 FRDEAV. Incomplete CDR3 DNA: TGTGCCAGCAGCCTGGGACTGGGGGGGCGCTATGCT. It specifies CASSLGLGGRYA. The whole CDR3 region reads CASSLGLGGRYAEQFF.

Note on this clone: Gene names refer to mouse genes. The CDR3 end falls 4 residues outside the read, so it is completed with the germline J gene. The chain combines TRBV13-1 with TRBJ1-2; D is perhaps TRBD1 (6 bases). Looked up from germline, CDR1 is NSHNY and CDR2 is SYGAGN. Trimming cost V 3 bases and J 2 bases, with 14 bases left between them. The CDR3 sequence is 15 residues long. The covered CDR3 bases are TGTGCCAGCAGTGCCGCCGGGGGGCTGAACTCC. The encoded protein is CASSAAGGLNS. The whole CDR3 reads CASSAAGGLNSDYTF.

This clone was detected only a few times. Each gene name is a mouse one. The covered CDR3 bases are TGCACCTGCACAGAAAACACCGGG. Translated: CTCTENTG. The complete CDR3 sequence is CTCTENTGQLYF. This chain links TRBV1 with TRBJ2-2; D not certain. Sequencing ends 4 residues short of the CDR3 end; the germline J gene provides the rest. This CDR3 has 12 residues. Trimming removed 7 bases at V and 1 base at J, with 4 bases between. Germline V gene sequence: CDR1 NSQYPW, CDR2 LRSPGD (reference sequence).

About this clone itself: Gene names follow the mouse nomenclature. The missing CDR3 end, 4 residues past where the read stops, is filled in from the germline J gene. V is TRBV13-1 and J is TRBJ2-4, with a weak D call TRBD1 (6 bases). Germline V gene lookup returns CDR1 NSHNY and CDR2 SYGAGN. The CDR3 runs 16 residues. Trimming took 3 bases from V and 0 from J, leaving 14 bases between them. Incomplete CDR3 DNA: TGTGCCAGCAGTGGATCCAGGACAGATAGTCAAAAC. This codes for CASSGSRTDSQN. The complete CDR3 reads CASSGSRTDSQNTLYF.

This clone has just a few counts. Mouse gene names apply. The observed sequence ends 4 residues before the CDR3 terminus, with the missing tail filled in from the germline J gene. The chain employs TRBV19 and TRBJ1-1; D perhaps matches TRBD1 (6 bases). The germline V gene has CDR1 FNHDT and CDR2 SITEND (reference sequence). The CDR3 consists of 13 residues. CDR3 loop: CASRINRDAEVFF. CDR3 bases read: TGTGCCAGCAGGATCAACAGGGACGCA. Full variable domain (missing parts from reference TRBV19 and TRBJ1-1): GGIITQTPKFLIGQEGQKLTLKCQQNFNHDTMYWYRQDSGKGLRLIYYSITENDLQKGDLSEGYDASREKKSSFSLTVTSAQKNEMAVFLCASRINRDAEVFFGKGTRLTVV.

Details on this clone: Gene names and germline match the mouse. The covered CDR3 bases are TGTGCCAGCAGTGGGCACAGGGGCTCCTAT. This translates into CASSGHRGSY. The full CDR3 reads CASSGHRGSYEQYF. J is TRBJ2-7 and V is TRBV13-1; 7 bases match TRBD1. Sequencing ends 4 residues short of the CDR3 end; the germline J gene provides the rest. Germline trimming cut 3 bases from V and 0 bases from J; bases unmatched to any gene: 3. Germline V CDR1 and CDR2: NSHNY, SYGAGN. This CDR3 comprises 14 residues.

Note on this clone: These gene names are mouse names. The sequenced fragment ends 4 residues before the CDR3 boundary, so the rest is inferred from the germline J gene. The J gene is TRBJ1-1, the V gene TRBV5; no reliable D call. Per germline, CDR1 LGHNA and CDR2 YNLKQL (reference sequence). CDR3 length equals 13 residues. The V end was cut by 3 bases, the J end by 0 bases, with 5 bases between. The sequenced CDR3 bases are TGTGCCAGCAGCCACCAGGCAAACACA. This sequence encodes CASSHQANT. The entire CDR3 protein is CASSHQANTEVFF.

This clone was counted a few times. These gene names are mouse names. The missing CDR3 end, 4 residues past where the read stops, is filled in from the germline J gene. The chain couples TRBV13-1 to TRBJ1-2; no definite D call. V was pared by 0 bases and J by 0 bases, with 9 bases between. The germline V gene has CDR1 NSHNY and CDR2 SYGAGN. The CDR3 consists of 15 residues. The covered CDR3 bases are TGTGCCAGCAGTGATGCAGGCAGTGCAAACTCC. Translated, it gives CASSDAGSANS. The whole CDR3 protein reads CASSDAGSANSDYTF.

This clone was seen a handful of times. Genes and germline are mouse. The read finishes 4 residues shy of the CDR3 end, and the germline J gene is used to complete it. This chain joins TRBV13-1 and TRBJ2-1, with 9 nucleotides matching TRBD1. CDR1 NSHNY and CDR2 SYGAGN come from the germline V gene. V was clipped by 3 bases and J by 6 bases; unmatched bases: 7. There are 15 residues in the CDR3. CDR3: CASSGPGQGLAEQFF. Partial CDR3 DNA: TGTGCCAGCAGTGGACCGGGACAGGGTCTTGCT.

This clone was seen more than once but under ten times. Mouse gene names apply. The read gets to within 4 residues of the CDR3 end, and the germline J gene fills in the rest. V usage is TRBV1 and J usage is TRBJ2-1, with 11 bases aligning to TRBD2. The CDR3 has 18 amino acids. V shed 1 base and J 0 bases; nucleotides not matched to a gene: 5. The germline gives CDR1 NSQYPW, CDR2 LRSPGD (reference sequence). CDR3 amino acids: CTCSAGGTGGYNYAEQFF. CDR3 DNA (partial): TGCACCTGCAGTGCAGGCGGGACTGGGGGATATAACTATGCT. Filled out from reference TRBV1 and TRBJ2-1, the complete variable domain reads VTLLEQNPRWRLVPRGQAVNLRCILKNSQYPWMSWYQQDLQKQLQWLFTLRSPGDKEVKSLPGADYLATRVTDTELRLQVANMSQGRTLYCTCSAGGTGGYNYAEQFFGPGTRLTVL.

As to this clone: The genes and germline here are from mouse. The read ends 4 residues before the CDR3 terminus; that terminus is restored from the germline J gene. The chain recombines TRBV1 with TRBJ2-5, with TRBD2 as a possible D gene (6 bases). From germline, CDR1 is NSQYPW and CDR2 LRSPGD (reference sequence). V was clipped by 1 base and J by 0 bases, with 11 bases between them. The CDR3 runs to 16 residues. The CDR3 here is CTCSAGLATNQDTQYF. CDR3 DNA, as far as it was read: TGCACCTGCAGTGCAGGACTGGCGACTAACCAAGAC.

This clone was seen more than once but under ten times. Gene names are mouse gene names. The observed sequence ends 4 residues before the CDR3 terminus, with the missing tail filled in from the germline J gene. The gene calls are TRBV19 and TRBJ1-2; possibly TRBD1 for D (5 bases). V was shortened by 0 bases and J by 3 bases, with 9 bases between the two germline ends. The CDR3 loop spans 14 amino acids. The germline V gene encodes CDR1 FNHDT and CDR2 SITEND (reference sequence). The CDR3 here is CASSIGPGHSDYTF. The sequenced part of the CDR3 DNA is TGTGCCAGCAGTATAGGTCCAGGGCACTCC.

As concerns this clone: The listed genes are named as in mouse. Read data end 4 residues before the CDR3 end; the end is taken from the germline J gene. Other DNA sequences within the sample encode an identical CDR3. The chain combines TRBV1 with TRBJ1-1; possible D gene TRBD1, 5 bases. Germline CDR1 and CDR2: NSQYPW and LRSPGD (reference sequence). The CDR3 is 14 residues long. V was pared by 4 bases and J by 3 bases, with 12 bases between. CDR3 in amino acids: CTCSGQGGDTEVFF. The covered CDR3 bases are TGCACCTGCAGTGGCCAGGGAGGGGACACA.

A word on this clone: Mouse germline and gene names are used. The sequence runs out 4 residues before the end of the CDR3; the remainder is reconstructed from the germline J gene. Distinct nucleotide sequences in the sample also encode this CDR3. The chain carries TRBV31 and TRBJ2-5; TRBD2 might be the D (6 bases). Trimming took 3 bases from V and 3 from J, leaving 10 bases between them. The germline V gene has CDR1 GKSSPN and CDR2 SITVG. This CDR3 spans 13 amino acids. Incomplete CDR3 DNA: TGTGCCTGGAGCGGCGGGGGGCAAGAC. It encodes CAWSGGGQD. The full-length CDR3 reads as CAWSGGGQDTQYF.

Concerning this clone: The gene names here belong to mouse. The sequenced fragment ends 4 residues before the CDR3 boundary, so the rest is inferred from the germline J gene. The chain joins TRBV13-2 to TRBJ2-2; D is unclear. V was shortened by 2 bases and J by 3 bases, with 2 bases between the two germline ends. CDR1 and CDR2 from the germline V gene are NNHNN and SYGAGS (reference sequence). The CDR3 covers 12 residues. The sequenced part of the CDR3 DNA is TGTGCCAGCGGTGAGGACACCGGG. This translates into CASGEDTG. From start to end, the CDR3 is CASGEDTGQLYF.